This TCR beta chain was recovered during a study of tumor-infiltrating lymphocytes in primary liver carcinoma. Study outcomes and limitations: Tumor-blood pairs (like tumor-adjacent pairs) overlapped less than tumor region pairs did.

Using a constant-region primer together with ProtoScript II reverse transcriptase, TCR beta cDNA was made from about 490 ng of total RNA. A slightly modified ARM-PCR protocol with three nested multiplex PCR rounds produced these TCR beta libraries. In the first two PCR rounds, TRBV1-TRBV30 forward primers were paired with a C-beta reverse primer, and each round lasted roughly 10 cycles. Via MiXCR, TCRdb re-called the multiplex PCR reads, giving one row per CDR3 protein. Of 330,000 or so distinct CDR3 sequences in the sample, roughly two thirds were seen once. In addition to blood RNA drawn from unsorted whole blood, germline DNA was extracted. Germline loops: CDR1 MNHNS, CDR2 SASEGT. The CDR3 loop spans 12 amino acids. Points on this clonotype: No antigen is known for it. A much more abundant neighbour one base away suggests this may be a read error.

This chain connects TRBV6-1 to TRBJ1-4; perhaps TRBD1 as D (5 bases). Sequenced material: peripheral blood. The source is a man aged 35 to 55 with primary liver carcinoma and hepatitis B virus infection. The CDR3 DNA sequence: TGTGCCAGCAGAATACTGGGGGAAAAACCGTTTTTT. Protein sequence: CASRILGEKPFF.